The clone carrying this TCR beta chain has only a few counts. From the 5' RACE reads, TCRdb called clonotypes with MiXCR, one entry per CDR3 protein. The sample lists a few hundred thousand distinct CDR3 sequences; over 15% were seen once. This entry belongs to a study of T cells after yellow fever vaccination. The sample here was PBMCs, taken 15 days after the yellow fever booster vaccination. The receptor's source is a man aged 30 to 45 who received the YFV17D yellow fever vaccine.

In DNA form, the CDR3 reads TGTGCCAGCTCCGAGGACAGCCACCCGAAGCAGTTCTTC. This sequence encodes CASSEDSHPKQFF. This chain links TRBV18 with TRBJ2-1; D might be TRBD1 (6 bases). The V end was cut by 6 bases, the J end by 11 bases, with 17 bases between. CDR1 KGHSH and CDR2 LQKENI come from the germline V gene. The CDR3 is 13 amino acids.